The rows below give T cell receptor beta chains drawn from one sample of a study of T cell changes during pregnancy in multiple sclerosis. Profiled with immunoSEQ multiplex PCR; TCRdb holds only in-frame clones, not every one. The data contain 55,000 to 65,000 clones, over 85% of them singletons. This specimen consisted of peripheral blood, obtained in the first trimester of pregnancy. The receptors were sampled from a female donor in good health, enrolled as a control in a pregnancy study. Each CDR3 is given with its conserved first and last residue. Fields, in order: CDR3 length, J gene, D gene, V gene, clone size, CDR3 DNA, CDR3 protein. A D gene is named only where the DNA matches it firmly. Clone size appears in some rows only: once, few, many, or a class for an expanded clone.

14,TRBJ2-7,NA,TRBV4-3,NA,TGCGCCAGCAGTCACGACACTTCGAACTACGAGCAGTACTTC,CASSHDTSNYEQYF
13,TRBJ2-1,NA,TRBV13,NA,TGTGCCAGCAGCTTAACCCCAGGGTATGAGCAGTTCTTC,CASSLTPGYEQFF
15,TRBJ2-7,NA,TRBV9,NA,TGTGCCAGCAGCGTAGCTAGTGACGCTACCTACGAGCAGTACTTC,CASSVASDATYEQYF
14,TRBJ2-7,NA,TRBV25-1,NA,TGTGCCAGCAGTCCTGCGGGTACCTTCTACGAGCAGTACTTC,CASSPAGTFYEQYF
14,TRBJ1-5,NA,TRBV21-1,few,TGTGCCAGCAGCAAAAGAGGAGGAAGGCGGCCCCAGCATTTT,CASSKRGGRRPQHF
15,TRBJ2-1,NA,TRBV4-1,NA,TGCGCCAGCAGCCAAGAGGACAGTACCTACAATGAGCAGTTCTTC,CASSQEDSTYNEQFF
16,TRBJ1-5,NA,TRBV19,NA,TGTGCCAGCAGGGGCCCCCGAATCCCCAGCAATCAGCCCCAGCATTTT,CASRGPRIPSNQPQHF
16,TRBJ2-1,NA,TRBV5-1,NA,TGCGCCAGCAGCTTGCTCGGAGGGAGCTCCTACAATGAGCAGTTCTTC,CASSLLGGSSYNEQFF
15,TRBJ2-7,TRBD2,TRBV7-2,NA,TGTGCCAGCAGCTCTCTAGCGGGATCTTTAGGGGAGCAGTACTTC,CASSSLAGSLGEQYF
15,TRBJ2-7,NA,TRBV7-2,NA,TGTGCCAGCAGCCTCGAAACCATATTGGGGGCTAAGCAGTACTTC,CASSLETILGAKQYF
16,TRBJ2-7,TRBD2,TRBV10-3,NA,TGTGCCATCAGTGCCGTAACTAGCGGGAGGGCCTACGAGCAGTACTTC,CAISAVTSGRAYEQYF
15,TRBJ2-1,NA,TRBV7-2,once,TGTGCCAGCAGCTACCGGGGATCGGCTTACAATGAGCAGTTCTTC,CASSYRGSAYNEQFF
15,TRBJ2-5,TRBD1,TRBV5-5,NA,TGTGCCAGCAGCTTTGGGACAGCGAAGCGGGAGACCCAGTACTTC,CASSFGTAKRETQYF
13,TRBJ1-2,NA,TRBV4-2,NA,TGTGCCAGCAGCCAAGGGGCGAACTATGGCTACACCTTC,CASSQGANYGYTF
13,TRBJ2-7,TRBD2,TRBV6-1,once,TGTGCCAGCAGGTGGACTAGCGGGAGCGAGCAGTACTTC,CASRWTSGSEQYF
13,TRBJ1-1,NA,TRBV5-6,NA,TGTGCCAGCAGCTTGGCCAACAGGGAGTATGCTTTCTTT,CASSLANREYAFF
15,TRBJ2-2,TRBD1,TRBV10-3,NA,TGTGCCATCAGTGCGAGGGGGCAGAGCACCGGGGAGCTGTTTTTT,CAISARGQSTGELFF
14,TRBJ1-5,NA,TRBV6-9,NA,TGTGCCAGCAAAAAAGGAGTTAGCAATCAGCCCCAGCATTTT,CASKKGVSNQPQHF
14,TRBJ1-1,NA,TRBV6-6,NA,TGTGCCATCAAGGGGGGGGTTAGGAACACTGAAGCTTTCTTT,CAIKGGVRNTEAFF
12,TRBJ1-2,TRBD1,TRBV7-9,NA,TGTGCCACTCCACAGGGGGCGAGAGGCTACACCTTC,CATPQGARGYTF
15,TRBJ2-7,TRBD2,TRBV7-2,NA,TGTGCCAGCAGCTTAATAAGCGGGGCGTCCTACGAGCAGTACTTC,CASSLISGASYEQYF
15,TRBJ1-2,NA,TRBV5-4,NA,TGTGCCAGCAGTTCCATGGGGACTCTGGCCTATGGCTACACCTTC,CASSSMGTLAYGYTF
15,TRBJ2-2,NA,TRBV9,NA,TGTGCCAGCAGCGTAGATCCGGGGAGATCCGGGGAGCTGTTTTTT,CASSVDPGRSGELFF
16,TRBJ2-5,NA,TRBV18,once,TGTGCCAGCTCACCACCCACCGGGACATCGCAAGAGACCCAGTACTTC,CASSPPTGTSQETQYF
13,TRBJ2-7,NA,TRBV18,NA,TGTGCCAGCTCACCTCGACAGGACTACGAGCAGTACTTC,CASSPRQDYEQYF
17,TRBJ1-5,TRBD1,TRBV4-1,NA,TGCGCCAGCAGCCAGGCCAACCTTGGAGGGGGCGGTCAGCCCCAGCATTTT,CASSQANLGGGGQPQHF
14,TRBJ1-4,TRBD1,TRBV5-6,NA,TGTGCCAGCAGAGGACAGGGATCTAATGAAAAACTGTTTTTT,CASRGQGSNEKLFF
11,TRBJ2-1,NA,TRBV20-1,NA,TGCAGTGCTTACGACAGCAATGAGCAGTTCTTC,CSAYDSNEQFF
13,TRBJ1-1,NA,TRBV13,few,TGTGCCAGCAGCTTTACAGTGAACACTGAAGCTTTCTTT,CASSFTVNTEAFF
9,TRBJ1-1,NA,TRBV7-3,NA,TGTGCCAGCAGCTCAGAAGCTTTCTTT,CASSSEAFF
14,TRBJ1-2,NA,TRBV28,NA,TGTGCCAGCAGTTTAACGAACGGGGGATATGGCTACACCTTC,CASSLTNGGYGYTF
14,TRBJ1-2,TRBD1,TRBV19,NA,TGTGCCAGTAGTCCGTGGACAGGGGGGGACGGCTACACCTTC,CASSPWTGGDGYTF
11,TRBJ2-7,NA,TRBV28,NA,TGTGCCAGCAGCCAATCCTACGAGCAGTACTTC,CASSQSYEQYF
17,TRBJ1-1,NA,TRBV4-2,NA,TGTGCCAGCAGCCCCCCCCGGGGGATGGGAATGAACACTGAAGCTTTCTTT,CASSPPRGMGMNTEAFF
15,TRBJ2-3,TRBD2,TRBV6-4,NA,TGTGCCAGCAGTGACTCACGGGGGGGCGCAGATACGCAGTATTTT,CASSDSRGGADTQYF
13,TRBJ2-7,NA,TRBV18,NA,TGTGCCAGCTCAGAATCACAGGGTTACGAGCAGTACTTC,CASSESQGYEQYF